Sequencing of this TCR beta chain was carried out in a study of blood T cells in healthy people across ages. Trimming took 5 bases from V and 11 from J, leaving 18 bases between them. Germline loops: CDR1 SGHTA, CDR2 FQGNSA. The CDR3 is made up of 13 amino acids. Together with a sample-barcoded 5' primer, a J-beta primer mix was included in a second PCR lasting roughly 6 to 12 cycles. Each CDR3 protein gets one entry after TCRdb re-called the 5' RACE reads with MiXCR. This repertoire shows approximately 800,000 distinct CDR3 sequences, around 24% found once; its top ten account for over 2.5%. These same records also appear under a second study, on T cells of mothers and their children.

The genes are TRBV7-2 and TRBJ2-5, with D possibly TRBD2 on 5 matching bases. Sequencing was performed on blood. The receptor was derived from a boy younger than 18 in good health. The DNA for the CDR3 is TGTGCCAGCAGCAAGCCCAACCTACGAGGGCAGTACTTC. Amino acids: CASSKPNLRGQYF.